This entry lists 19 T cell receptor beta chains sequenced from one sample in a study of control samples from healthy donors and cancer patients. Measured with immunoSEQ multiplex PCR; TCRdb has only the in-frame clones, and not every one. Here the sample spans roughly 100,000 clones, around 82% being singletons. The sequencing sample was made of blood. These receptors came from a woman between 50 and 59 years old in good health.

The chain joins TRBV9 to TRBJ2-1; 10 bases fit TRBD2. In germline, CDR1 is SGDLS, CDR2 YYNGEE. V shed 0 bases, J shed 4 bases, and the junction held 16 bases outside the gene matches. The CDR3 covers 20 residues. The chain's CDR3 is CASSVEGLGASGSLYNEQFF. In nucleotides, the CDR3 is TGTGCCAGCAGCGTAGAAGGTTTGGGGGCTAGCGGGAGTTTATACAATGAGCAGTTCTTC.

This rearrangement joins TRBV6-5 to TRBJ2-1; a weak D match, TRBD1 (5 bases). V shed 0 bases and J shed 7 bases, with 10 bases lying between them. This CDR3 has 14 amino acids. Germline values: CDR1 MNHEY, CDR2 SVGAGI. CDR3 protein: CASSYSSQGNEQFF. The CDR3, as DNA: TGTGCCAGCAGTTACTCGAGCCAGGGTAATGAGCAGTTCTTC.

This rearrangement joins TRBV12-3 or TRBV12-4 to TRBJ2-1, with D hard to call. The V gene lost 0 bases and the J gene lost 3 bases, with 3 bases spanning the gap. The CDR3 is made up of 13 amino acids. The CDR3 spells CASSLADYNEQFF. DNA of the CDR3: TGTGCCAGCAGTTTAGCGGACTACAATGAGCAGTTCTTC.

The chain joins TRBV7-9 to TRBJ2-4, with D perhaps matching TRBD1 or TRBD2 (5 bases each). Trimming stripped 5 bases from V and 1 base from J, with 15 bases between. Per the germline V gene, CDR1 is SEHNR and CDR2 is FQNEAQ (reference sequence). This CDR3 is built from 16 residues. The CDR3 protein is CASSHGAGHAKNIQYF. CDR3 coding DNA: TGTGCCAGCAGCCACGGGGCCGGGCACGCCAAAAACATTCAGTACTTC.

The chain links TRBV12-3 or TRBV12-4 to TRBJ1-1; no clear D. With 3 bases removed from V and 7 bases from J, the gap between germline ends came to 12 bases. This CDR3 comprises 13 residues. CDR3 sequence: CASSLLPRDEAFF. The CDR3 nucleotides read TGTGCCAGCAGTTTGCTTCCTAGGGATGAAGCTTTCTTT.

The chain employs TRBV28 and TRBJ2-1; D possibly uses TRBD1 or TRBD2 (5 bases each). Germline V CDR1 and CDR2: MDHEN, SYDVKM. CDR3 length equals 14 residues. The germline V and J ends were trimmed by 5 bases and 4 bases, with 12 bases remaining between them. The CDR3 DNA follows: TGTGCCAGCAGTGGGGCAGAGGGATACAATGAGCAGTTCTTC. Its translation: CASSGAEGYNEQFF.

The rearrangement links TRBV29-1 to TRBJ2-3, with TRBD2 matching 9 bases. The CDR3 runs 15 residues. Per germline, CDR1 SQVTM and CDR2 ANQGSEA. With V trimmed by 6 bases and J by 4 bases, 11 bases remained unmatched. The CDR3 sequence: CSVPAGGRAADTQYF. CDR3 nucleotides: TGCAGCGTCCCTGCGGGGGGGAGGGCAGCAGATACGCAGTATTTT.

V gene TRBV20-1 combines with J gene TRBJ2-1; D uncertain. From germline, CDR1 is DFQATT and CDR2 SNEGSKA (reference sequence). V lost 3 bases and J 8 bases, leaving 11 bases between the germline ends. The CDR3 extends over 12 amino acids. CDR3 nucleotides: TGCAGTGCTAGTGACCTAGACTATGAGCAGTTCTTC. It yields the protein CSASDLDYEQFF.

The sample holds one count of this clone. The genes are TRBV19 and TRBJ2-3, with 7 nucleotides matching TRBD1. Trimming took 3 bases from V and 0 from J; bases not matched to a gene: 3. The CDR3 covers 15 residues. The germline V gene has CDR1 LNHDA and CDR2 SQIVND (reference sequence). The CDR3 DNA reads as TGTGCCAGTAGTATCGACAGGGCTAGCACAGATACGCAGTATTTT. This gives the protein CASSIDRASTDTQYF.

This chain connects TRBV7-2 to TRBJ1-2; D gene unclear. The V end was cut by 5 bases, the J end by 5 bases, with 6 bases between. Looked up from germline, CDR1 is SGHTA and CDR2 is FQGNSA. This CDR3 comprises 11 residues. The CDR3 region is CASSTRYGYTF. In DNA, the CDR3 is TGTGCCAGCAGCACCAGATATGGCTACACCTTC.

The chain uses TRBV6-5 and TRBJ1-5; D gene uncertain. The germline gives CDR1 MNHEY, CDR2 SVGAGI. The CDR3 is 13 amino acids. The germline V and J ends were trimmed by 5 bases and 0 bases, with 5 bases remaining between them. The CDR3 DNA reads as TGTGCCAGCAGTCATCTTAGCAATCAGCCCCAGCATTTT. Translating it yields CASSHLSNQPQHF.

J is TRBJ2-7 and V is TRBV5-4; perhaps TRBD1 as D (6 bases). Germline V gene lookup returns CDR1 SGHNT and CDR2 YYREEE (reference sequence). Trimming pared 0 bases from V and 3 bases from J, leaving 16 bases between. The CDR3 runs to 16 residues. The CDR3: CASSLVNVQGNYEQYF. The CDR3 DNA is TGTGCCAGCAGCTTGGTAAATGTTCAGGGGAACTACGAGCAGTACTTC.

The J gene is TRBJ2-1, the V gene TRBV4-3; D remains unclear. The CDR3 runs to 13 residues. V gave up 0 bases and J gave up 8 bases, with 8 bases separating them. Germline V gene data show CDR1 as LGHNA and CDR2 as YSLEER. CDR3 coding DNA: TGCGCCAGCAGCCAAGATACTTTTTATGAGCAGTTCTTC. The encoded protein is CASSQDTFYEQFF.

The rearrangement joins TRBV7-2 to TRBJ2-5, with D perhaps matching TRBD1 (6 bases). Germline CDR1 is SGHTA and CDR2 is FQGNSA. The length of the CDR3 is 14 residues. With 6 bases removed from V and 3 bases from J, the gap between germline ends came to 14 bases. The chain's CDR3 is CASRSGVGEETQYF. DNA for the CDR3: TGTGCCAGCAGGTCAGGGGTGGGGGAAGAGACCCAGTACTTC.

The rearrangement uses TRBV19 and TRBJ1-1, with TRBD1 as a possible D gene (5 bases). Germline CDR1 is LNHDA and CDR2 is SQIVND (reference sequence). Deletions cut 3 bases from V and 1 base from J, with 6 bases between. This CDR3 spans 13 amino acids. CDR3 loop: CASSMTENTEAFF. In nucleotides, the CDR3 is TGTGCCAGTAGTATGACAGAGAACACTGAAGCTTTCTTT. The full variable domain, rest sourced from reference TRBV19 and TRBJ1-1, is DGGITQSPKYLFRKEGQNVTLSCEQNLNHDAMYWYRQDPGQGLRLIYYSQIVNDFQKGDIAEGYSVSREKKESFPLTVTSAQKNPTAFYLCASSMTENTEAFFGQGTRLTVV.

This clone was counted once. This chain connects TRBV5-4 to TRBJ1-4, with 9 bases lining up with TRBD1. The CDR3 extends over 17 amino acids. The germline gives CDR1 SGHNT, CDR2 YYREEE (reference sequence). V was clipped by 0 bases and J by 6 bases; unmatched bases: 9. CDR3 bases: TGTGCCAGCAGCTTGGGGATCGGGACAGGGAAGGATGAAAAACTGTTTTTT. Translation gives CASSLGIGTGKDEKLFF.

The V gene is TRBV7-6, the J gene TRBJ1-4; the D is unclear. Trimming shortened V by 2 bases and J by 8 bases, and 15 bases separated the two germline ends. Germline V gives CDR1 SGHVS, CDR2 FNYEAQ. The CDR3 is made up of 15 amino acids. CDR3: CASSLNPGPYEKLFF. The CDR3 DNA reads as TGTGCCAGCAGCTTAAATCCAGGCCCTTACGAAAAACTGTTTTTT.

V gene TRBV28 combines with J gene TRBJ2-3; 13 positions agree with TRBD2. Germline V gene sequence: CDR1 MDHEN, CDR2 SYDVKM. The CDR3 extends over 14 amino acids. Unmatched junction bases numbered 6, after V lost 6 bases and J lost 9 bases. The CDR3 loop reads CASRRTSGGITQYF. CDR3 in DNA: TGTGCCAGCAGGCGGACTAGCGGGGGAATAACGCAGTATTTT.

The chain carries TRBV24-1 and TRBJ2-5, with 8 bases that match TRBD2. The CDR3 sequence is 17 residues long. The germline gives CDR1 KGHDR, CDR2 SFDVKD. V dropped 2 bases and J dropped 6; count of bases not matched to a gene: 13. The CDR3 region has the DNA TGTGCCACCAGTGATTCCTCAGGTAGCGGGAAGGGTAAGACCCAGTACTTC. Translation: CATSDSSGSGKGKTQYF.